Each of the 23 T cell receptor beta chains below was sequenced from the same sample in a study of blood T cell repertoires in COVID-19. Clones were read by immunoSEQ multiplex PCR, and TCRdb kept only the in-frame ones, dropping some. There are about 68,000 clones in the sample; about nine tenths occur only once, and roughly 8.8% lies in the top ten. The sample taken for sequencing was peripheral blood. Receptors originate from a man aged 30 to 45 with acute or convalescent COVID-19.

V is TRBV7-9 and J is TRBJ1-6; maybe TRBD1 (5 bases). Germline values: CDR1 SEHNR, CDR2 FQNEAQ (reference sequence). Trimming shortened V by 3 bases and J by 7 bases, and 13 bases separated the two germline ends. This CDR3 comprises 15 residues. The CDR3 reads CASSFGERGNSPLHF. CDR3 DNA: TGTGCCAGCAGCTTTGGAGAAAGGGGAAATTCACCCCTCCACTTT.

The V and J genes are TRBV7-8 and TRBJ2-7, with a possible D match to TRBD1 (5 bases). Trimming cost V 4 bases and J 3 bases, with 10 bases left between them. Looked up from germline, CDR1 is SGHVS and CDR2 is FQNEAQ. The length of the CDR3 is 13 residues. The CDR3 nucleotides read TGTGCCAGCAGCTATCCGGACAACTACGAGCAGTACTTC. This codes for CASSYPDNYEQYF.

The CDR3 spells CASRRTSGNEQFF. The CDR3 region has the DNA TGTGCCAGCAGACGGACTAGCGGGAATGAGCAGTTCTTC. The chain recombines TRBV28 with TRBJ2-1, with 11 bases fitting TRBD2. The CDR3 length is 13 residues. V lost 6 bases to trimming and J lost 7 bases; unmatched junction nucleotides: 2. Germline V gives CDR1 MDHEN, CDR2 SYDVKM.

This chain connects TRBV18 to TRBJ1-1; 8 positions match TRBD1. This CDR3 contains 17 residues. Unmatched junction bases numbered 14, after V lost 6 bases and J lost 2 bases. Germline V lookup: CDR1 KGHSH, CDR2 LQKENI. The CDR3 DNA reads TGTGCCAGCTCCTCAGCCTCACGGACAGGGACTAACACTGAAGCTTTCTTT. The encoded protein is CASSSASRTGTNTEAFF.

V usage is TRBV7-9 and J usage is TRBJ2-7; 10 nucleotides line up with TRBD1. V lost 3 bases and J lost 7; bases outside the gene matches: 9. Germline V gene sequence: CDR1 SEHNR, CDR2 FQNEAQ (reference sequence). CDR3 length equals 15 residues. The CDR3 region is CASSFTGTGATEQYF. Here the CDR3 DNA reads TGTGCCAGCAGCTTTACCGGGACAGGGGCCACTGAGCAGTACTTC.

The chain recombines TRBV7-9 with TRBJ2-2; perhaps TRBD2 as D (6 bases). V was trimmed by 5 bases and J by 5 bases, leaving 15 bases between them. This CDR3 is built from 15 residues. Germline V gives CDR1 SEHNR, CDR2 FQNEAQ (reference sequence). The CDR3 nucleotides are TGTGCCAGCAGCGACCCATATAGCGGAACCGGGGAGCTGTTTTTT. Its protein is CASSDPYSGTGELFF.

The chain employs TRBV19 and TRBJ2-3; TRBD1 matches at 7 bases. Per germline, CDR1 LNHDA and CDR2 SQIVND (reference sequence). The V gene end was trimmed by 6 bases and the J gene end by 4 bases; junction bases not matched to a gene: 7. The CDR3 has 14 amino acids. CDR3 nucleotide sequence: TGTGCCAGTAGCCTCGGACAGGAATCAGATACGCAGTATTTT. Translated, it gives CASSLGQESDTQYF.

The V call is TRBV4-1, the J call TRBJ2-1; 10 nucleotides agree with TRBD2. The CDR3 runs to 16 residues. The germline CDR1 and CDR2 sequences are MGHRA and YSYEKL. V dropped 4 bases and J dropped 3; count of bases not matched to a gene: 6. CDR3 region: CASSLIRTSGYNEQFF. The CDR3 bases are TGCGCCAGCAGCCTAATTCGGACTAGCGGCTACAATGAGCAGTTCTTC.

The rearrangement uses TRBV19 and TRBJ2-1, with 11 bases lining up with TRBD2. Trimming cost V 5 bases and J 6 bases; bases outside gene matches: 6. Germline assignment: CDR1 LNHDA and CDR2 SQIVND (reference sequence). This CDR3 spans 15 amino acids. The CDR3 DNA is TGTGCCAGTAGTCCCGGGACTAGCGGACTCAATGAGCAGTTCTTC. Translation: CASSPGTSGLNEQFF.

This clone was counted once. The rearrangement links TRBV6-5 to TRBJ1-2; tentative D call: TRBD1 (6 bases). CDR1 and CDR2 (germline): MNHEY, SVGAGI. This CDR3 spans 13 amino acids. V gave up 2 bases and J gave up 7 bases, with 11 bases separating them. CDR3 in amino acids: CASSYQGSVGYTF. For the CDR3, the DNA is TGTGCCAGCAGTTACCAGGGGAGCGTTGGCTACACCTTC.

This chain connects TRBV18 to TRBJ1-1, with 7 positions matching TRBD1. The V gene's germline CDR1 is KGHSH and CDR2 LQKENI. The CDR3 runs to 15 residues. The trim removed 6 bases at V and 4 bases at J, leaving 11 bases unmatched. The CDR3 DNA reads as TGTGCCAGCTCCCGTAGGACAGGAGGGACCACTGAAGCTTTCTTT. This gives the protein CASSRRTGGTTEAFF.

The rearrangement joins TRBV7-2 to TRBJ2-3, with D perhaps matching TRBD2 (6 bases). The CDR3 totals 14 residues. Between the trimmed V and J ends, which lost 2 bases and 9 bases, there was a span of 15 bases. In germline, CDR1 is SGHTA, CDR2 FQGNSA. The CDR3 spells CASSLRSREETQYF. CDR3 in DNA: TGTGCCAGCAGCTTAAGATCGAGGGAGGAAACGCAGTATTTT.

CDR3 sequence reads: CASSLPAGYGYTF. For the CDR3, the DNA is TGTGCCAGCAGCCTTCCGGCGGGTTATGGCTACACCTTC. The J gene is TRBJ1-2, the V gene TRBV11-2; no clear D. V was shortened by 5 bases and J by 5 bases, with 12 bases between the two germline ends. Germline CDR1 reads SGHAT; CDR2 reads FQNNGV. This CDR3 contains 13 residues.

The DNA of the CDR3 is TGCGCCAGCAGGCCGTTTGGGACAACGTACAATGAGCAGTTCTTC. It specifies CASRPFGTTYNEQFF. This chain joins TRBV5-1 and TRBJ2-1, with D possibly matching TRBD1 (6 bases). V lost 5 bases and J 4 bases, leaving 16 bases between the germline ends. CDR1 and CDR2 (germline): SGHRS, YFSETQ. This CDR3 region has 15 residues.

This chain uses TRBV28 with TRBJ2-1, with a weak D call TRBD2 (6 bases). The CDR3 totals 11 residues. V shed 2 bases and J shed 10 bases, with 6 bases lying between them. Germline CDR1 MDHEN, CDR2 SYDVKM. CDR3 bases: TGTGCCAGCAGTTTAGGAGGGGAGCAGTTCTTC. It codes for CASSLGGEQFF.

In its sample, this clone ranks as large (0.1 to 1%). This rearrangement joins TRBV2 to TRBJ1-4, with 8 bases fitting TRBD1. This CDR3 spans 15 amino acids. The ends lost 7 bases at V and 5 bases at J; junction bases unmatched: 9. Germline V CDR1 and CDR2: SNHLY, FYNNEI. The CDR3 nucleotides are TGTGCCAGCATAGACCGGGACAGGATCAATGAAAAACTGTTTTTT. Translated, it gives CASIDRDRINEKLFF.

The chain has TRBV10-1 and TRBJ1-1; D possibly corresponds to TRBD1 (6 bases). Germline CDR1 is WNHNN and CDR2 is SYGVQD (reference sequence). Trimming removed 6 bases at V and 0 bases at J, with 14 bases between. The CDR3 spans 15 residues. The CDR3 here is CASRRDRSMNTEAFF. For the CDR3, the DNA is TGCGCCAGCAGACGAGACAGGTCCATGAACACTGAAGCTTTCTTT.

This clone was counted a single time. The gene calls are TRBV4-2 and TRBJ1-5; D gene unclear. The CDR3 length is 14 residues. Germline V gene data show CDR1 as LGHNA and CDR2 as YNFKEQ. V lost 2 bases and J 4 bases, leaving 9 bases between the germline ends. CDR3 sequence: CASSQWAGNQPQHF. CDR3 DNA: TGTGCCAGCAGCCAATGGGCAGGAAATCAGCCCCAGCATTTT.

The J gene is TRBJ2-7, the V gene TRBV5-6; tentative D call: TRBD1 (6 bases). This CDR3 comprises 13 residues. Germline CDR1 is SGHDT and CDR2 is YYEEEE. The V end lost 3 bases, the J end lost 7 bases, and 14 bases lay between the germline ends. In DNA form, the CDR3 reads TGTGCCAGCAGCTCGGCAGGGGAGTGGGAGCAGTACTTC. This sequence encodes CASSSAGEWEQYF.

V is TRBV7-2 and J is TRBJ1-5; D unclear. Germline V lookup: CDR1 SGHTA, CDR2 FQGNSA. V was clipped by 1 base and J by 0 bases, with 13 bases between them. The CDR3 contains 17 residues. CDR3 protein: CASSLVSHMISNQPQHF. DNA of the CDR3: TGTGCCAGCAGCTTAGTGTCACACATGATTAGCAATCAGCCCCAGCATTTT.

The count of this clone is one. This sequence joins TRBV24-1 and TRBJ2-2; the D gene is possibly TRBD2 (5 bases). This CDR3 spans 15 amino acids. The germline V gene encodes CDR1 KGHDR and CDR2 SFDVKD. Trimming took 4 bases from V and 3 from J, leaving 11 bases between them. The CDR3, as DNA: TGTGCCACCAGTGACCAACTAGGCGACACCGGGGAGCTGTTTTTT. This encodes CATSDQLGDTGELFF.

This clone was seen just once. The chain carries TRBV10-3 and TRBJ2-7; TRBD1 matches at 10 bases. The junction had 12 bases not matched to a gene; V was cut back by 10 bases and J by 3 bases. Looked up from germline, CDR1 is ENHRY and CDR2 is SYGVKD. There are 15 residues in the CDR3. The CDR3 nucleotides read TGTGCCAGCAGACCCGGACAGGGGGAGGTCTACGAGCAGTACTTC. It encodes CASRPGQGEVYEQYF.

This clone was recorded only once. The rearrangement joins TRBV7-2 to TRBJ1-4, with D possibly matching TRBD1 (6 bases). CDR3 length: 16 residues. CDR1 and CDR2 from the germline V gene are SGHTA and FQGNSA. Trimming took 1 base from V and 2 from J, leaving 11 bases between them. The CDR3 is CASSLGGGMTNEKLFF. DNA for the CDR3: TGTGCCAGCAGCTTAGGTGGGGGCATGACTAATGAAAAACTGTTTTTT.